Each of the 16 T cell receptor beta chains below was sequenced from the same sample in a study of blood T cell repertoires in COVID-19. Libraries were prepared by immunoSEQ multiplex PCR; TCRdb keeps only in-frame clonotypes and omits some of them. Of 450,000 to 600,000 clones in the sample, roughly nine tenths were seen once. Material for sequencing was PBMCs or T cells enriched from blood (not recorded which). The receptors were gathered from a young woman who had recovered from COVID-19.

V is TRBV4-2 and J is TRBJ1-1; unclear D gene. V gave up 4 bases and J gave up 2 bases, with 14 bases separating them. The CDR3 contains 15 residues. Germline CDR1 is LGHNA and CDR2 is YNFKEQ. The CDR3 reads CASSLTREANTEAFF. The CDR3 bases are TGTGCCAGCAGCCTCACTCGGGAGGCCAACACTGAAGCTTTCTTT.

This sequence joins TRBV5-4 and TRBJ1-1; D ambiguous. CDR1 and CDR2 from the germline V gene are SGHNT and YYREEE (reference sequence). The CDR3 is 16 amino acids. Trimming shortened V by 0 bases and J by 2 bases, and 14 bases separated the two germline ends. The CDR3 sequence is CASSLGLVTRNTEAFF. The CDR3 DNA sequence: TGTGCCAGCAGCTTGGGCCTAGTCACGAGAAACACTGAAGCTTTCTTT.

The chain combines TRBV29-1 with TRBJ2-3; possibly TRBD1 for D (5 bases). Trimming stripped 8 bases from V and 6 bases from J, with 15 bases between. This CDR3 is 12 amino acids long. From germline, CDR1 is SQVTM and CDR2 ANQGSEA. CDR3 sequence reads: CSSKGIVDTQYF. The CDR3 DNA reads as TGCAGCTCAAAGGGGATCGTGGATACGCAGTATTTT.

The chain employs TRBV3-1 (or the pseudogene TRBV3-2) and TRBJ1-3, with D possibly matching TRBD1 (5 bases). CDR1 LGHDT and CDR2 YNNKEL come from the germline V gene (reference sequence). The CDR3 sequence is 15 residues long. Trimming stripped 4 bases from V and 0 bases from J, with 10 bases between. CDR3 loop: CASSLGTDSGNTIYF. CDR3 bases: TGTGCCAGCAGCCTGGGGACTGACTCTGGAAACACCATATATTTT.

The CDR3 is CASSPRTGHYTF. The CDR3 nucleotides read TGTGCCAGCAGTCCAAGGACAGGTCACTACACCTTC. The chain employs TRBV12-3 or TRBV12-4 and TRBJ1-2; 7 bases map to TRBD1. CDR3 length equals 12 residues. J lost 10 bases, V lost 5 bases, and 7 bases had no gene match.

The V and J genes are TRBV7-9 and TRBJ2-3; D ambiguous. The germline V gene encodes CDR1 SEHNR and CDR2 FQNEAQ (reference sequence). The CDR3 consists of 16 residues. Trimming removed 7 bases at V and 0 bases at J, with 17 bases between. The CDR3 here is CASTVPSVESTDTQYF. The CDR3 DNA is TGTGCCAGCACCGTACCGTCGGTTGAGAGCACAGATACGCAGTATTTT.

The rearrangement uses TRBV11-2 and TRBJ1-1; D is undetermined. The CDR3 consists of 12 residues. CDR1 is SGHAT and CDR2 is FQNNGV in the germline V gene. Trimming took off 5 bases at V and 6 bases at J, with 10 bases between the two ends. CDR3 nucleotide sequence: TGTGCCAGCAGCCTCTGGGCTTCTGAAGCTTTCTTT. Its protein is CASSLWASEAFF.

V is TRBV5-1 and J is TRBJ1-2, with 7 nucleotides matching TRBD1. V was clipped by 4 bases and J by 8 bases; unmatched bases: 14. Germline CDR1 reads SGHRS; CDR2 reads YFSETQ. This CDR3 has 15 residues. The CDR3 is CASSTGIGQAGGYTF. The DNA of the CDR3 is TGCGCCAGCAGCACGGGAATCGGACAGGCCGGCGGCTACACCTTC.

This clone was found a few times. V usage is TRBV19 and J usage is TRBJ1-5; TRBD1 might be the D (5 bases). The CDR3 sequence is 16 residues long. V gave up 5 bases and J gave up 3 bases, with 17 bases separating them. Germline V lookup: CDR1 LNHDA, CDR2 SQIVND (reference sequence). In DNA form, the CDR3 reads TGTGCCAGTAGTCTCCCGGGCGGGGGACTCAATCAGCCCCAGCATTTT. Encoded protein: CASSLPGGGLNQPQHF.

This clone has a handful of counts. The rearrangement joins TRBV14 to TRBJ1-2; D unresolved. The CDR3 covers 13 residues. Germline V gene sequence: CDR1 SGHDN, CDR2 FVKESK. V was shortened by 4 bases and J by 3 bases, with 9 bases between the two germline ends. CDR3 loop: CASSPRRDYGYTF. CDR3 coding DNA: TGTGCCAGCAGCCCCCGGAGAGACTATGGCTACACCTTC.

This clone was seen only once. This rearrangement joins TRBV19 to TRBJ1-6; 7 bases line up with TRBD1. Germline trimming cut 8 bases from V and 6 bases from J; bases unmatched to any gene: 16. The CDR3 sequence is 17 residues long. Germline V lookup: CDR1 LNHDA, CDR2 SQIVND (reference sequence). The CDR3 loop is CASSTIFETGSNSPLHF. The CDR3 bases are TGTGCCAGTTCTACAATTTTCGAGACAGGGAGTAATTCACCCCTCCACTTT.

CDR3 sequence reads: CASSRLSGGLYEQYF. The CDR3 bases are TGTGCCAGCAGCCGACTTAGCGGGGGACTCTACGAGCAGTACTTC. This chain connects TRBV13 to TRBJ2-7; 9 bases agree with TRBD2. The CDR3 runs to 15 residues. The junction had 8 bases not matched to a gene; V was cut back by 5 bases and J by 3 bases. Germline V gene lookup returns CDR1 PRHDT and CDR2 FYEKMQ (reference sequence).

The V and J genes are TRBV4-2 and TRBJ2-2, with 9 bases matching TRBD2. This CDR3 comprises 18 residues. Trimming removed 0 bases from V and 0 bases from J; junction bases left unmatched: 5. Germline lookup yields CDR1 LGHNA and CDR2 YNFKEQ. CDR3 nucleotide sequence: TGTGCCAGCAGCCAAGATAGGGTAGCGGGGGCGAACACCGGGGAGCTGTTTTTT. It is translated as CASSQDRVAGANTGELFF.

CDR3 nucleotides: TGTGCCAGCAGTGAAGCTTGGCTAGCGGGGGGGGCAGATACGCAGTATTTT. Its protein product is CASSEAWLAGGADTQYF. This chain connects TRBV2 to TRBJ2-3, with 12 nucleotides matching TRBD2. The CDR3 loop spans 17 amino acids. Losses at the gene ends were 0 bases for V and 4 bases for J; bases not matched to a gene: 5. Germline V CDR1 and CDR2: SNHLY, FYNNEI.

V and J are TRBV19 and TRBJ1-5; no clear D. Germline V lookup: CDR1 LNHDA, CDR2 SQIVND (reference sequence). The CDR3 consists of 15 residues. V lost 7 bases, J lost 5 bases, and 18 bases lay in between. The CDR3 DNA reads TGTGCCAGTATGCCCGCGGGCCGAGGAGATCAGCCCCAGCATTTT. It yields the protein CASMPAGRGDQPQHF.

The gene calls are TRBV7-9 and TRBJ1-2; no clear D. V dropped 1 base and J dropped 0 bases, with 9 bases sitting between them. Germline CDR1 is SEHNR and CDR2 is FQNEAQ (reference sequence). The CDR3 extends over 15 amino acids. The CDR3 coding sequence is TGTGCCAGCAGCTTAGTCAGGAATCCTAACTATGGCTACACCTTC. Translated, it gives CASSLVRNPNYGYTF.